The entry below gives a single TCR beta chain sequence along with its context. Its antigen is still unknown. 60 Vbeta and 13 Jbeta primers were used in PCR. TCRdb's table, derived via immunoSEQ multiplex PCR, lists solely in-frame clones and lacks some. The sample records about 180,000 clones, roughly 80% being singletons. Germline V lookup: CDR1 SGHRS, CDR2 YFSETQ. V shed 2 bases, J shed 4 bases, and the junction held 11 bases outside the gene matches. The CDR3 is 16 amino acids. These data belong to a study of cytomegalovirus exposure and HLA in healthy donors. General study points: In a later analysis, CMV-associated beta chains were mostly HLA-associated, it appeared. Excluded: some indistinguishable V segments such as TRBV6-2 and TRBV6-3. Association of a missense DCLRE1C variant with TCR beta V- and J-gene trimming was reported in a later analysis. It was 150 or so TCR beta chains that were listed as cytomegalovirus-associated.

The sequenced sample consisted of PBMCs. The TCR sequence derives from a man aged 40-50 years in good health and CMV-seronegative. The chain carries TRBV5-1 and TRBJ1-1; TRBD1 aligns across 7 bases. DNA of the CDR3: TGCGCCAGCAGCTTCACAACAGGGGTCCTTTCCACTGAAGCTTTCTTT. Amino acids: CASSFTTGVLSTEAFF.